The T cell receptor (beta chain) under discussion was sequenced for a study of cytomegalovirus exposure and HLA in healthy donors. The donors were part of the validation cohort, which consisted of 120 subjects and was separate from the first cohort of 666 subjects. The CDR3 runs to 17 residues. V gave up 6 bases and J gave up 2 bases; unmatched junction bases: 10. CDR1 and CDR2 from the germline V gene are MGHDK and SYGVNS. The study, taken as a whole, reports: The listing of some 170 TCR beta chains classed them as cytomegalovirus-associated. Usually a TCR sequence was rare, but some public TCRs were found in many donors. The classifier was said to identify cytomegalovirus status with high specificity and sensitivity.

To note about this clone: Its antigen is undetermined.

Method: immunoSEQ multiplex PCR; TCRdb's copy keeps in-frame clones and lacks some. The repertoire consists of some 200,000 clones, with 75% to 85% occurring once and the leading ten covering about an eighth. This clonotype was sampled from a woman aged 25 to 39 in good health and CMV-seropositive. The sequencing sample was made of PBMCs. This chain joins TRBV25-1 and TRBJ2-2, with TRBD2 matching over 9 bases. CDR3 protein: CASRPTSSGANTGELFF. The CDR3 region has the DNA TGTGCCAGCAGACCAACTTCTAGCGGGGCTAACACCGGGGAGCTGTTTTTT.